The 14 T cell receptor beta chains reported below all come from one sample, sequenced in a study of blood T cell repertoires in COVID-19. Sequencing used immunoSEQ multiplex PCR; TCRdb keeps in-frame clones, though not all of them. Among 55,000 to 75,000 clones, 80% to 85% were seen once, and the ten largest hold about 8.8%. Sequenced material: peripheral blood. These receptors were collected from a man older than 75 with COVID-19, enrolled during active disease.

The V gene is TRBV5-1, the J gene TRBJ2-7, with D perhaps matching TRBD2 (5 bases). Trimming shortened V by 0 bases and J by 6 bases, and 13 bases separated the two germline ends. Germline values: CDR1 SGHRS, CDR2 YFSETQ. The CDR3 runs 14 residues. The CDR3 sequence: CASSLGTGSSEQYV. CDR3 coding DNA: TGCGCCAGCAGCTTGGGGACTGGATCCAGCGAGCAGTACGTC.

The rearrangement joins TRBV6-5 to TRBJ1-1; 7 positions agree with TRBD1. From germline, CDR1 is MNHEY and CDR2 SVGAGI. The junction had 7 bases not matched to a gene; V was cut back by 6 bases and J by 0 bases. The CDR3 consists of 15 residues. The CDR3, as DNA: TGTGCCAGCAGCCGCTTGGGACAGATGAACACTGAAGCTTTCTTT. Protein product: CASSRLGQMNTEAFF.

The V gene is TRBV7-2, the J gene TRBJ2-5; D might be TRBD2 (5 bases). The germline V gene has CDR1 SGHTA and CDR2 FQGNSA. V was shortened by 2 bases and J by 10 bases, with 17 bases between the two germline ends. The CDR3 has 14 amino acids. The CDR3 sequence: CASSLPGRGGVQYF. The CDR3, as DNA: TGTGCCAGCAGCTTACCCGGACGAGGAGGCGTCCAGTACTTC.

The V call is TRBV18, the J call TRBJ1-5; possible D gene TRBD1, 5 bases. This CDR3 has 14 residues. Trimming pared 8 bases from V and 3 bases from J, leaving 14 bases between. Looked up from germline, CDR1 is KGHSH and CDR2 is LQKENI. The CDR3 protein is CASADQGVNQPQHF. In DNA form, the CDR3 reads TGTGCCAGCGCCGATCAGGGCGTCAATCAGCCCCAGCATTTT.

The V call is TRBV6-5, the J call TRBJ1-5, with TRBD1 identical over 12 bases. The CDR3 totals 16 residues. The germline V gene encodes CDR1 MNHEY and CDR2 SVGAGI. Losses at the gene ends were 0 bases for V and 6 bases for J; bases not matched to a gene: 3. CDR3 in DNA: TGTGCCAGCAGTTACTCCGGGACAGGGGGCGGTCAGCCCCAGCATTTT. Translation gives CASSYSGTGGGQPQHF.

Remarks on this clone: At one boundary the junction diverges from the germline segment, which might be a read error. The chain links TRBV7-3 to TRBJ2-1, with a tentative D call TRBD2 (5 bases). CDR3 size: 12 residues. Per the germline V gene, CDR1 is SGHTA and CDR2 is FQGTGA. The CDR3 sequence: CASSLNLAEKVF. The DNA of the CDR3 is TGTGCCAGCAGCTTAAACCTAGCCGAGAAGGTCTTC. The full variable domain, with the rest looked up from reference TRBV7-3 and TRBJ2-1, is GAGVSQTPSNKVTEKGKYVELRCDPISGHTALYWYRQSLGQGPEFLIYFQGTGAADDSGLPNDRFFAVRPEGSVSTLKIQRTERGDSAVYLCASSLNLAEKVFGPGTRLTVL.

The chain has TRBV5-1 and TRBJ1-2, with 9 nucleotides matching TRBD1. This CDR3 spans 14 amino acids. Germline CDR1 SGHRS, CDR2 YFSETQ. V lost 4 bases and J lost 8; bases outside the gene matches: 9. CDR3 amino acids: CASSTGDRVKGYTF. In nucleotides, the CDR3 is TGCGCCAGCAGCACTGGGGACAGGGTGAAAGGCTACACCTTC.

This clone was detected once. V gene TRBV7-3 combines with J gene TRBJ1-1; D possibly corresponds to TRBD1 (5 bases). V dropped 5 bases and J dropped 1 base, with 8 bases sitting between them. The length of the CDR3 is 13 residues. Per germline, CDR1 SGHTA and CDR2 FQGTGA. CDR3 sequence (DNA): TGTGCCAGCAGCGGACAACGGAACACTGAAGCTTTCTTT. This encodes CASSGQRNTEAFF.

The chain is built from TRBV10-3 and TRBJ1-1, with 8 bases that match TRBD1. Trimming took 0 bases from V and 4 from J; bases not matched to a gene: 10. The CDR3 runs 17 residues. Germline V gives CDR1 ENHRY, CDR2 SYGVKD. CDR3 in DNA: TGTGCCATCAGTGAGTCGGCGCAGGGGGCCAAGGGCACTGAAGCTTTCTTT. It translates to CAISESAQGAKGTEAFF.

V gene TRBV6-5 combines with J gene TRBJ1-3, with 8 bases matching TRBD1. The CDR3 is 15 residues long. The junction had 6 bases not matched to a gene; V was cut back by 5 bases and J by 3 bases. CDR1 is MNHEY, CDR2 SVGAGI, per germline. The CDR3, as DNA: TGTGCCAGCAGTCTAGTCAGGGGGCTTGGAAACACCATATATTTT. Translated, it gives CASSLVRGLGNTIYF.

The J gene is TRBJ2-4, the V gene TRBV6-2 or TRBV6-3; 8 positions match TRBD1. Germline trimming cut 5 bases from V and 5 bases from J; bases unmatched to any gene: 8. This CDR3 is built from 15 residues. Looked up from germline, CDR1 is MNHEY and CDR2 is SVGEGT. The CDR3 nucleotides are TGTGCCAGCAGTCATCGTGGACAGGGAGAAAACATTCAGTACTTC. It specifies CASSHRGQGENIQYF.

The chain has TRBV18 and TRBJ1-1; 7 bases are shared with TRBD1. The germline gives CDR1 KGHSH, CDR2 LQKENI. The V gene end was trimmed by 5 bases and the J gene end by 5 bases; junction bases not matched to a gene: 8. The CDR3 consists of 14 residues. CDR3 protein: CASSGDSRKTEAFF. Here the CDR3 DNA reads TGTGCCAGCTCAGGGGACAGCCGGAAGACTGAAGCTTTCTTT.

The V and J genes are TRBV5-4 and TRBJ2-3; 8 positions agree with TRBD2. The germline V gene has CDR1 SGHNT and CDR2 YYREEE (reference sequence). Trimming took 4 bases from V and 2 from J; bases not matched to a gene: 9. The CDR3 spans 16 residues. CDR3 coding DNA: TGTGCCAGCAGCCTTCGGACTAGCTTGGACACAGATACGCAGTATTTT. Amino acid sequence: CASSLRTSLDTDTQYF.

This chain uses TRBV15 with TRBJ2-5; no reliable D call. The germline V and J ends were trimmed by 0 bases and 5 bases, with 10 bases remaining between them. The CDR3 totals 14 residues. Germline-derived CDR1 and CDR2 are LNHNV and YYDKDF (reference sequence). This CDR3 is CATSREIARETQYF. CDR3 DNA sequence: TGTGCCACCAGCAGAGAAATAGCCCGCGAGACCCAGTACTTC. The entire variable domain, with the rest obtained from reference TRBV15 and TRBJ2-5, is as follows: DAMVIQNPRYQVTQFGKPVTLSCSQTLNHNVMYWYQQKSSQAPKLLFHYYDKDFNNEADTPDNFQSRRPNTSFCFLDIRSPGLGDTAMYLCATSREIARETQYFGPGTRLLVL.